This TCR beta chain was captured by sequencing in a study of blood T cell repertoires in COVID-19 (dated by TCRdb to the early 2020s). Study-wide context: Samples from collaborators originated in the United States, Italy and Spain and spanned both the acute and convalescent phases of COVID-19. The material from the prospective study consisted of cDNA or gDNA derived from T cells, B-cell-depleted T cells, or PBMCs. The dataset comprised deeply sampled blood TCRbeta repertoires from subjects exposed to, actively infected with, or recovered from COVID-19. The repertoires were released in a freely available public database intended as a resource for research on the immune response to SARS-CoV-2. The samples were drawn from two sources: the first 160 participants of the ongoing ImmuneRACE study, and fewer than 1,500 subjects contributed by 6 global collaborators. Nearly every sample came with metadata listing a de-identified subject ID, COVID-19 status, age in years and sex. Where available, HLA class I and class II types were obtained from metadata supplied by the sample provider rather than from assay-based typing.

TCRbeta CDR3 regions were amplified from genomic DNA by means of the immunoSEQ Assay, a bias-controlled multiplex PCR. From the authors' description of their analysis: Within the assay, amplification of reference gene primers was used to estimate how many nucleated cells each sample contained. To quantify the absolute abundance of each unique TCRbeta CDR3 rearrangement, sequence reads were collapsed and filtered. For each sample, productive Simpson clonality was calculated by taking the square root of Simpson's diversity index across productive rearrangements. What TCRdb holds here is the immuneACCESS table cut down to in-frame rearrangements. Part of the clones is not present; checked against another copy, under half of the missing clones reflect an unresolved V gene, and the others are unexplained. V and J calls and clone size come straight from that table; D and trimming were deduced from the DNA. For this sample there are hundreds of thousands of clones; less than 90% appear just once. 15% to 20% of the sample belongs to the ten largest clones.

The sample holds a few counts of this clone. No cognate antigen has been identified for it. Per-nucleotide qualities are absent, and no much larger clonotype sits a single base away. The investigation overall reported the following: The quantity of clinical and demographic metadata differed by source and by participant and was supplied without curation.

Collaborating institutions collected whole blood in K2EDTA tubes following their own protocols. For TCRbeta analysis, collaborators shipped samples in one of three forms: frozen whole blood, isolated PBMCs, or DNA extracted from either of those sample types. This clonotype originated in an elderly woman with active or convalescent COVID-19. Material: peripheral blood.

CDR3 region: CASSLASGGVEYF. The nucleotide sequence is TGTGCCAGCAGCTTAGCTAGCGGGGGCGTTGAGTACTTC. The V gene is TRBV7-9 and the J gene is TRBJ2-4, and 9 junctional nucleotides match TRBD2. The CDR3 runs 13 residues from the cysteine to the phenylalanine. Of all the DNA, just the CDR3 is kept, 39 bases in frame from base 1. V lost 0 bases and J lost 14 bases, and the count of bases not matched to a germline gene is 5. From a lookup of the germline V gene (reference sequence), CDR1 and CDR2 are SEHNR and FQNEAQ.